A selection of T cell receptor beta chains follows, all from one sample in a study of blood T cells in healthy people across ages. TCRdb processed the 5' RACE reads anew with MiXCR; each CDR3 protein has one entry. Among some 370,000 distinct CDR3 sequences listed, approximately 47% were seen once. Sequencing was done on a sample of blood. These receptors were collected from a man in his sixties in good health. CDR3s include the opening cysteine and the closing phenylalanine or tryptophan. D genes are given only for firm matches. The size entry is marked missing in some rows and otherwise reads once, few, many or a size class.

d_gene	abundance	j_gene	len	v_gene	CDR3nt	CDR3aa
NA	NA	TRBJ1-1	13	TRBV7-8	TGTGCCAGCAGTTCTCAGGTGAACACTGAAGCTTTCTTT	CASSSQVNTEAFF
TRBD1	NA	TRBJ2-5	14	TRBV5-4	TGTGCCAGCAGCTTGGACAGGGGGGAAGAGACCCAGTACTTC	CASSLDRGEETQYF
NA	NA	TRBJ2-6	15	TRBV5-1	TGCGCCAGCAGCTTGGATCCTTCTGGGGCCAACGTCCTGACTTTC	CASSLDPSGANVLTF
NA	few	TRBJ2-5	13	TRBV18	TGTGCCAGCTCACCTACACACCAAGAGACCCAGTACTTC	CASSPTHQETQYF
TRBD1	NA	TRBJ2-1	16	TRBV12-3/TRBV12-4	TGTGCCAGCAGCCGTCGACCCGGGGACAGGGGCCATGAGCAGTTCTTC	CASSRRPGDRGHEQFF
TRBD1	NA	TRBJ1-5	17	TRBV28	TGTGCCAGCAGTTTATTGGGACAGGGTAATAGCAATCAGCCCCAGCATTTT	CASSLLGQGNSNQPQHF
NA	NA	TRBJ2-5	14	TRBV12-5	TGTGCTACCACCTTCGGGGGGCCGGGGGAGACCCAGTACTTC	CATTFGGPGETQYF
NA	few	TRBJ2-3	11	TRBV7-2	TGTGCCACCAACGGCGTCCATACGCAGTATTTT	CATNGVHTQYF
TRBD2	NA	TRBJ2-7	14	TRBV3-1	TGTGCCACCGGATGGGCGGGAGCGGGCAACGAGCAGTACTTC	CATGWAGAGNEQYF
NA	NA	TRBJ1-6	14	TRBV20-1	TGCAGTGCTAGAAGTGTCCAGGGCGGATCACCCCTCCACTTT	CSARSVQGGSPLHF
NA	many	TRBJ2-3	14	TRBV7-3	TGTGCCAGCAGCTTAAGAAGGACAACAGATACGCAGTATTTT	CASSLRRTTDTQYF
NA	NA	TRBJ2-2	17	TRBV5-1	TGCGCCAGCAGCTTGTCCGGTAACCAGGCTAACACCGGGGAGCTGTTTTTT	CASSLSGNQANTGELFF
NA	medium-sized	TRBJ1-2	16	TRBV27	TGTGCCAGCAGTTTATCGAAGGCAGTGACGAACTATGGCTACACCTTC	CASSLSKAVTNYGYTF
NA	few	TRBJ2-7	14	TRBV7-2	TGTGCCAGCAGCGACTCCACTAGTACCTACGAGCAGTACTTC	CASSDSTSTYEQYF
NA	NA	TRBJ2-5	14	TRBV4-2	TGTGCCAGCAGCCAAGCGGGGGACTTTGAGACCCAGTACTTC	CASSQAGDFETQYF
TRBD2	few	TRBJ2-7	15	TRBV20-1	TGCAGTGCTAGATCACTAGGACTAGCGAGCCACGAGCAGTACTTC	CSARSLGLASHEQYF
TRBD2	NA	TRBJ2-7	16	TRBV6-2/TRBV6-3	TGTGCCAGCAGGCGCGATTGGACTAGCGGGGGCAATGAGCAGTACTTC	CASRRDWTSGGNEQYF
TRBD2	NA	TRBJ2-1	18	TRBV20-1	TGCAGTGCTACCGTTCGCCCGACTAGCGGGAGGCTCTACAATGAGCAGTTCTTC	CSATVRPTSGRLYNEQFF
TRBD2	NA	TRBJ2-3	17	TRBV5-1	TGCGCCAGCAGCTTACCGGGACTAGCGGTTGGGGCAGATACGCAGTATTTT	CASSLPGLAVGADTQYF
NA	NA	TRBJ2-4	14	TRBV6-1	TGTGCCAGCAGTGATTGGGGAGGGGGAAACATTCAGTACTTC	CASSDWGGGNIQYF
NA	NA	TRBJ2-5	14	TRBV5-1	TGTGCCAGCAGTTTAGGGCAGATTCAAGAGACCCAGTACTTC	CASSLGQIQETQYF